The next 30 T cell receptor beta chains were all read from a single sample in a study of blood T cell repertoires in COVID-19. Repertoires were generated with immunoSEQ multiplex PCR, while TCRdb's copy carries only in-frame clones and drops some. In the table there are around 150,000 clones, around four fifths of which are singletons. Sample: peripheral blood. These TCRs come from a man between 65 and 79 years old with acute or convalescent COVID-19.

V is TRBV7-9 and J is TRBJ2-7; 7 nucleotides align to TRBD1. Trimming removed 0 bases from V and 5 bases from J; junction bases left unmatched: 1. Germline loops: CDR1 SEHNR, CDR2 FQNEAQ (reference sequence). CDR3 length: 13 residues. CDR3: CASSLATGNEQYF. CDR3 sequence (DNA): TGTGCCAGCAGCTTAGCGACAGGGAACGAGCAGTACTTC.

CDR3 sequence (DNA): TGTGCCAGCAGCTTACCGGGACTAGCGGCTTACAATGAGCAGTTCTTC. Its protein is CASSLPGLAAYNEQFF. The chain uses TRBV7-9 and TRBJ2-1; TRBD2 agrees at 11 bases. The CDR3 is 16 amino acids. With 2 bases clipped from V and 4 bases from J, the junction kept 4 bases outside the gene matches. From germline, CDR1 is SEHNR and CDR2 FQNEAQ (reference sequence). The entire variable domain, with the rest obtained from reference TRBV7-9 and TRBJ2-1, is as follows: DTGVSQNPRHKITKRGQNVTFRCDPISEHNRLYWYRQTLGQGPEFLTYFQNEAQLEKSRLLSDRFSAERPKGSFSTLEIQRTEQGDSAMYLCASSLPGLAAYNEQFFGPGTRLTVL.

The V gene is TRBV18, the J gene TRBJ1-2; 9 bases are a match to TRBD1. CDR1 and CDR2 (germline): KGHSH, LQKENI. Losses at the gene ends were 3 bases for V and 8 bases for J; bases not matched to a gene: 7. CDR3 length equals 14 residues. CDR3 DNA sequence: TGTGCCAGCTCACCCCAGGGACAGGGCCACGGCTACACCTTC. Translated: CASSPQGQGHGYTF.

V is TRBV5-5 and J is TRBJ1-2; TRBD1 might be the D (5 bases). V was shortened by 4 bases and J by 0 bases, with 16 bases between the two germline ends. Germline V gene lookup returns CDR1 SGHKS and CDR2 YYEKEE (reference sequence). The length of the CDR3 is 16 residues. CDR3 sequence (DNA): TGTGCCAGCAGCCTCTCCCTGGGGCAGGCTAACTATGGCTACACCTTC. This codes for CASSLSLGQANYGYTF.

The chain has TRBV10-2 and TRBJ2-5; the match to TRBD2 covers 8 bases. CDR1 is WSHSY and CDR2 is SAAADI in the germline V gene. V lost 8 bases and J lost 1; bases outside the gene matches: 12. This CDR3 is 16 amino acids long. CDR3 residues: CASSRSGGGIQETQYF. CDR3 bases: TGCGCCAGCTCCCGATCTGGCGGGGGGATCCAAGAGACCCAGTACTTC.

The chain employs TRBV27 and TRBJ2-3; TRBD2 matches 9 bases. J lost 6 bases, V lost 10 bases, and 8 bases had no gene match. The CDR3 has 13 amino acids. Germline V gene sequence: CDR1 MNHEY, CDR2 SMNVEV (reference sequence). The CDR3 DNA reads TGTGCCAACGCGGGACTAGCCGGGGATACGCAGTATTTT. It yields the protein CANAGLAGDTQYF.

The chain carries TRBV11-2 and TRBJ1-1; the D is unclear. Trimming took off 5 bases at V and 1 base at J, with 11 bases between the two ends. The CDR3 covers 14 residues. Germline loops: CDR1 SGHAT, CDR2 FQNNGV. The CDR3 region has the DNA TGTGCCAGCAGCCCGACACTCCCGAACACTGAAGCTTTCTTT. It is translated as CASSPTLPNTEAFF.

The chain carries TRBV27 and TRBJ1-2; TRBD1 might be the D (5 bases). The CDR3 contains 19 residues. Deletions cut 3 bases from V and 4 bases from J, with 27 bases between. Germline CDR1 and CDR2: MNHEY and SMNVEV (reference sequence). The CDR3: CASSFYSIRIGEDGYGYTF. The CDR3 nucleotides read TGTGCCAGCAGTTTCTATTCGATAAGGATAGGGGAAGACGGCTATGGCTACACCTTC.

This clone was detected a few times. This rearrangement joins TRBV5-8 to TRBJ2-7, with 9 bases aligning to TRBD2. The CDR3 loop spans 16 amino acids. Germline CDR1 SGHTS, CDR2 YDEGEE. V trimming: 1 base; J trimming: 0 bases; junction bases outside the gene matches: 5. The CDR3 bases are TGTGCCAGCAGCTTGCTCCTAGCGGGGAGCTCCTACGAGCAGTACTTC. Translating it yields CASSLLLAGSSYEQYF.

This CDR3 is CASGGQGTTEAFF. CDR3 DNA sequence: TGTGCCAGCGGGGGACAGGGGACAACTGAAGCTTTCTTT. The chain links TRBV19 to TRBJ1-1; 10 bases line up with TRBD1. Germline trimming cut 9 bases from V and 5 bases from J; bases unmatched to any gene: 6. The CDR3 runs to 13 residues. Germline V gene sequence: CDR1 LNHDA, CDR2 SQIVND (reference sequence).

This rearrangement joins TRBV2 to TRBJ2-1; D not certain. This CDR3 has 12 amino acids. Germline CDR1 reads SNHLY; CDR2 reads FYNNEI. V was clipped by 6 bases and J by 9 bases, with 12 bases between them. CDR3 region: CASRAYSGEQFF. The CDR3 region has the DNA TGTGCCAGCAGAGCATACTCCGGTGAGCAGTTCTTC.

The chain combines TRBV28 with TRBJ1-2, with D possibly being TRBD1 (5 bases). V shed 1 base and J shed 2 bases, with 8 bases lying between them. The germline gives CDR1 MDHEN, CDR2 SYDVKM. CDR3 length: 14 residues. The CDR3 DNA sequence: TGTGCCAGCAGTTTATTTAACAGGAACTATGGCTACACCTTC. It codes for CASSLFNRNYGYTF.

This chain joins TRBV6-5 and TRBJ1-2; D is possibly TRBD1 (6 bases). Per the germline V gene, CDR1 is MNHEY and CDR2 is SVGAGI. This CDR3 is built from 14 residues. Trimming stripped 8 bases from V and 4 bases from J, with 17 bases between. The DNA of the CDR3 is TGTGCCAGCGCCTCCCAGGGGTCGTCCTATGGCTACACCTTC. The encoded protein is CASASQGSSYGYTF.

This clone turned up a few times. For the CDR3, the DNA is TGTGCCAGCAGTTACTCCGGGACAGGGGATCACGAGCAGTACTTC. Residues: CASSYSGTGDHEQYF. This rearrangement joins TRBV6-5 to TRBJ2-7; the match to TRBD1 covers 10 bases. V lost 0 bases, J lost 5 bases, and 4 bases stayed unmatched. The CDR3 contains 15 residues. Germline CDR1 MNHEY, CDR2 SVGAGI.

The CDR3 coding sequence is TGCGCCAGCATGAGGGGGCAAACTAATGAAAAACTGTTTTTT. It encodes CASMRGQTNEKLFF. V is TRBV4-1 and J is TRBJ1-4; TRBD1 matches 7 bases. V lost 7 bases to trimming and J lost 1 base; unmatched junction nucleotides: 3. CDR3 size: 14 residues. Per germline, CDR1 MGHRA and CDR2 YSYEKL.

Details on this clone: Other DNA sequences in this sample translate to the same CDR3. The CDR3 sequence is CASRRQGDTEAFF. The CDR3 DNA follows: TGTGCCAGCAGGCGACAGGGGGACACTGAAGCTTTCTTT. The rearrangement links TRBV7-3 to TRBJ1-1; TRBD1 agrees at 9 bases. Trimming at V came to 6 bases and at J to 3 bases, leaving 2 bases not matched to a gene. The CDR3 has 13 amino acids. Germline assignment: CDR1 SGHTA and CDR2 FQGTGA.

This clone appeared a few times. The CDR3 sequence: CASISGGSAGTEAFF. CDR3 DNA sequence: TGTGCCAGCATCTCGGGGGGCTCCGCGGGCACTGAAGCTTTCTTT. The chain employs TRBV6-6 and TRBJ1-1; the D gene is possibly TRBD1 (6 bases). From germline, CDR1 is MNHNY and CDR2 SVGAGI (reference sequence). V gave up 7 bases and J gave up 4 bases, with 19 bases separating them. The CDR3 covers 15 residues.

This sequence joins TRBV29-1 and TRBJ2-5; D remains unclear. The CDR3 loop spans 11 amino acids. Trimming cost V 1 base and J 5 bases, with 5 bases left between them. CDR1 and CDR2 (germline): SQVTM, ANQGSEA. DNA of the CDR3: TGCAGCGTTGAAGTCGGGGAGACCCAGTACTTC. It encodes CSVEVGETQYF.

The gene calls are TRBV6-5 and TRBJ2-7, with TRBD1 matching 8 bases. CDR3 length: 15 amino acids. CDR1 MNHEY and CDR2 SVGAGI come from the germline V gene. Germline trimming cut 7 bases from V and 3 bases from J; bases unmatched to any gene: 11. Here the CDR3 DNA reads TGTGCCAGCATCCAGGGTATGGGGACAGGCTACGAGCAGTACTTC. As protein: CASIQGMGTGYEQYF.

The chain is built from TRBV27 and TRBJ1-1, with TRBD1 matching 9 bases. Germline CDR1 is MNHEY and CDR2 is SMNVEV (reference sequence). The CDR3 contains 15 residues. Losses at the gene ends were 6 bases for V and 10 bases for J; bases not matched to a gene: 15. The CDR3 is CASSSQGAFLYRAFF. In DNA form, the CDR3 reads TGTGCCAGCAGCTCACAGGGGGCGTTCCTTTATAGAGCTTTCTTT.

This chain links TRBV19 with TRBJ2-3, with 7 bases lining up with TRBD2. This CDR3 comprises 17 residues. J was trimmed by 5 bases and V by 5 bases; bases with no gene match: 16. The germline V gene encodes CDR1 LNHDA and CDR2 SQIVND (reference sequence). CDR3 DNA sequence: TGTGCCAGTAGTCCTCGCGGGGGTAATATTCCCCGAGATACGCAGTATTTT. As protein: CASSPRGGNIPRDTQYF.

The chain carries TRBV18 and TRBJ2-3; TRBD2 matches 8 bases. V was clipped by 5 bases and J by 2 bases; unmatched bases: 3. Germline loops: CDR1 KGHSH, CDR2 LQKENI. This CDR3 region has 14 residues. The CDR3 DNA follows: TGTGCCAGCTCATCACTAGCGGCCACAGATACGCAGTATTTT. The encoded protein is CASSSLAATDTQYF.

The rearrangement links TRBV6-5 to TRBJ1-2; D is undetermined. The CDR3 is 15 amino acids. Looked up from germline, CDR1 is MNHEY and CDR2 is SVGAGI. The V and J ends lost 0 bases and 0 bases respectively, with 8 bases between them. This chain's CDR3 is CASSYSRTANYGYTF. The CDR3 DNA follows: TGTGCCAGCAGTTACTCGCGGACTGCTAACTATGGCTACACCTTC.

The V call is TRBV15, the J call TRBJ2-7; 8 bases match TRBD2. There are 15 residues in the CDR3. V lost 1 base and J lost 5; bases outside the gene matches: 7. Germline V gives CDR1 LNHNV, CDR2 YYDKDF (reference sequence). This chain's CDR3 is CATSRAQAGVHEQYF. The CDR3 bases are TGTGCCACCAGCAGAGCCCAAGCGGGAGTCCACGAGCAGTACTTC.

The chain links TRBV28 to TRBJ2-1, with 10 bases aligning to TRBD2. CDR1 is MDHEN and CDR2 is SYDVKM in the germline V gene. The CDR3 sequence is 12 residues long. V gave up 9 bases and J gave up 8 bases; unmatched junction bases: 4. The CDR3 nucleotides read TGTGCCAGTTTAGGGACTAGCGATGAGCAGTTCTTC. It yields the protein CASLGTSDEQFF.

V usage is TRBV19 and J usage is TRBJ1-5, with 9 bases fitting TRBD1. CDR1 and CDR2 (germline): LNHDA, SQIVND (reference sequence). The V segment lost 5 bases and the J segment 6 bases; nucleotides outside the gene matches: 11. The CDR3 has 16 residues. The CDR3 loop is CASSHRPQGATQPQHF. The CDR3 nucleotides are TGTGCCAGTAGTCACCGGCCACAGGGGGCGACTCAGCCCCAGCATTTT. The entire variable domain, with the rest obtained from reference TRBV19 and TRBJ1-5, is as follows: DGGITQSPKYLFRKEGQNVTLSCEQNLNHDAMYWYRQDPGQGLRLIYYSQIVNDFQKGDIAEGYSVSREKKESFPLTVTSAQKNPTAFYLCASSHRPQGATQPQHFGDGTRLSIL.

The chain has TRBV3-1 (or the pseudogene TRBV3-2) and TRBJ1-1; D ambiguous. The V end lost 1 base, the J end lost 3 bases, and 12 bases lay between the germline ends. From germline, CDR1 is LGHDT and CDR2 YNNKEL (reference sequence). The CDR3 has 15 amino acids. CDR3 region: CASSQVLGGYTEAFF. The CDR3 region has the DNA TGTGCCAGCAGCCAAGTTTTGGGAGGGTACACTGAAGCTTTCTTT.

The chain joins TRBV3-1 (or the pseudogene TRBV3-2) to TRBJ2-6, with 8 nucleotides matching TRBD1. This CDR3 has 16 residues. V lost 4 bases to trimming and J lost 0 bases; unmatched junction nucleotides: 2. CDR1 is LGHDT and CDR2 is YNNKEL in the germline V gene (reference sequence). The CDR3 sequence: CASSRTGLSGANVLTF. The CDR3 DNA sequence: TGTGCCAGCAGCCGGACAGGGCTCTCTGGGGCCAACGTCCTGACTTTC.

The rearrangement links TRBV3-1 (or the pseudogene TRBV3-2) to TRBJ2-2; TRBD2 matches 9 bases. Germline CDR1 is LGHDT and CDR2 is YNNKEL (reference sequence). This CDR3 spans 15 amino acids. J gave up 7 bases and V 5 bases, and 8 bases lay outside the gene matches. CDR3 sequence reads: CASSAQPSGDGELFF. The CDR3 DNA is TGTGCCAGCAGCGCCCAACCTAGCGGGGACGGGGAGCTGTTTTTT.

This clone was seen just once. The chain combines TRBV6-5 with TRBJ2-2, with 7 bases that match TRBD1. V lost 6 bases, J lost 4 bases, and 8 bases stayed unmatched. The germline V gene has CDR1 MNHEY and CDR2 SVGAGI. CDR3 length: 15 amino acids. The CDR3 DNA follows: TGTGCCAGCAGCCGGGACAGCGCGGCCACCGGGGAGCTGTTTTTT. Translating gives CASSRDSAATGELFF.